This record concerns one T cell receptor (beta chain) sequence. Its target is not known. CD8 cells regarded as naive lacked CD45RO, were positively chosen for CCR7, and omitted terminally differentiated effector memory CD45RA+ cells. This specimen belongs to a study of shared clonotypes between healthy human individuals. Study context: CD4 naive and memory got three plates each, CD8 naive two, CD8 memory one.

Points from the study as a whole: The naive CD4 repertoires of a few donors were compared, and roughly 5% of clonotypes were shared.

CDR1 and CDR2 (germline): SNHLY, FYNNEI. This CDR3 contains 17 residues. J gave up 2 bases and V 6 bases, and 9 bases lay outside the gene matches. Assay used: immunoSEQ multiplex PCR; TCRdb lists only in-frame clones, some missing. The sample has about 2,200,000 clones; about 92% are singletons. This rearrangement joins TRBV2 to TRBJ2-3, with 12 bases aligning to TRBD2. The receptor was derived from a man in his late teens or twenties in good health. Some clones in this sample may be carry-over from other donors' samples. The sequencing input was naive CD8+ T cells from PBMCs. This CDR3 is CASRDGLAGRNTDTQYF. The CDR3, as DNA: TGTGCCAGCAGAGACGGACTAGCGGGAAGAAACACAGATACGCAGTATTTT. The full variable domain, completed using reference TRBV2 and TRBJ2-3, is EPEVTQTPSHQVTQMGQEVILRCVPISNHLYFYWYRQILGQKVEFLVSFYNNEISEKSEIFDDQFSVERPDGSNFTLKIRSTKLEDSAMYFCASRDGLAGRNTDTQYFGPGTRLTVL.